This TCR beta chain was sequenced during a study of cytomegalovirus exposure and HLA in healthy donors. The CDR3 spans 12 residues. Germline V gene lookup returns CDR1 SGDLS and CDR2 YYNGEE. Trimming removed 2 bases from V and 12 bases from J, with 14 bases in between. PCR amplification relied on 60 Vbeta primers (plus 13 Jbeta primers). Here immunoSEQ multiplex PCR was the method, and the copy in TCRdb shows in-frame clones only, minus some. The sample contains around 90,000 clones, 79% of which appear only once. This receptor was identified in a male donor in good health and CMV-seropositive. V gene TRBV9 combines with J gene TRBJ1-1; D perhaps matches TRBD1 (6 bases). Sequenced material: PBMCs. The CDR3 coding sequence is TGTGCCAGCAGCGTCTTAGGACAGCCTCCTTTCTTT. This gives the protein CASSVLGQPPFF.